The 26 T cell receptor beta chains reported below all come from one sample, sequenced in a study of T cell repertoires in cytomegalovirus infection (dated by TCRdb to the late 2010s). Sequenced on an Illumina HiSeq 1500. Through fastp at Q25 and MiXCR, TCRdb rebuilt clones from the public reads, retaining in-frame beta chains. Records with the same CDR3 protein are collapsed into one entry carrying the most frequent genes and DNA. The sample table contains 150,000 to 200,000 distinct CDR3 sequences; only one count was recorded for 15% to 20% of them. The top ten hold just under 3% of the sample. The sequenced sample consisted of PBMCs. Source of these receptors: a human donor in good health (CMV status not recorded). Some clones in this sample may be carry-over from other donors' samples.

This clonotype has at least ten counts. This chain uses TRBV7-9 with TRBJ2-3; 14 bases map to TRBD2. Trimming removed 5 bases from V and 3 bases from J; junction bases left unmatched: 13. The V gene's germline CDR1 is SEHNR and CDR2 FQNEAQ (reference sequence). The CDR3 is 19 residues long. The CDR3 coding sequence is TGTGCCAGCAGCCGGAGGACAGGGACTAGCGGGAGAGGGACAGATACGCAGTATTTT. Residues: CASSRRTGTSGRGTDTQYF.

Many counts were recorded for this clonotype. This chain links TRBV7-2 with TRBJ1-2; D not certain. Between the trimmed V and J ends, which lost 2 bases and 5 bases, there was a span of 6 bases. This CDR3 is built from 12 residues. From germline, CDR1 is SGHTA and CDR2 FQGNSA. The CDR3 sequence is CASSLSGYGYTF. In DNA form, the CDR3 reads TGTGCCAGCAGCTTATCGGGGTATGGCTACACCTTC. The variable domain in full, completed from reference TRBV7-2 and TRBJ1-2, reads GAGVSQSPSNKVTEKGKDVELRCDPISGHTALYWYRQSLGQGLEFLIYFQGNSAPDKSGLPSDRFSAERTGGSVSTLTIQRTQQEDSAVYLCASSLSGYGYTFGSGTRLTVV.

This clonotype has ten or more counts. This sequence joins TRBV19 and TRBJ1-1; TRBD1 agrees at 7 bases. Germline CDR1 LNHDA, CDR2 SQIVND (reference sequence). The CDR3 loop spans 17 amino acids. The trim removed 4 bases at V and 1 base at J, leaving 12 bases unmatched. The CDR3, as DNA: TGTGCCAGTAGTAACCCGGGACAGATCGTCCCGAACACTGAAGCTTTCTTT. This codes for CASSNPGQIVPNTEAFF.

This clonotype was counted a few times. The rearrangement links TRBV6-1 to TRBJ1-1; the match to TRBD1 covers 11 bases. The germline CDR1 and CDR2 sequences are MNHNS and SASEGT. The ends lost 5 bases at V and 2 bases at J; junction bases unmatched: 13. This CDR3 is 18 amino acids long. This CDR3 reads CASSSGTGGLLGNTEAFF. The CDR3 DNA is TGTGCCAGCAGTTCCGGGACAGGGGGTCTGCTGGGAAACACTGAAGCTTTCTTT.

This chain uses TRBV19 with TRBJ2-7; weak D call: TRBD2 (5 bases). From germline, CDR1 is LNHDA and CDR2 SQIVND (reference sequence). V lost 4 bases, J lost 6 bases, and 16 bases lay in between. The CDR3 is 14 amino acids. CDR3 in amino acids: CASSTVPSPGEQYF. In DNA form, the CDR3 reads TGTGCCAGTAGTACTGTACCTAGCCCTGGCGAGCAGTACTTC.

A few counts support this clonotype. The chain carries TRBV11-2 and TRBJ1-4; possible D gene TRBD1, 5 bases. V shed 0 bases and J shed 10 bases, with 12 bases lying between them. Germline assignment: CDR1 SGHAT and CDR2 FQNNGV. This CDR3 contains 14 residues. CDR3 region: CASSLDRRGGKLFF. For the CDR3, the DNA is TGTGCCAGCAGCTTAGATCGGCGGGGGGGAAAACTGTTTTTT.

V and J are TRBV11-1 and TRBJ2-5; no clear D. CDR1 is SGHAT and CDR2 is FQDESV in the germline V gene (reference sequence). The CDR3 runs 14 residues. Trimming pared 4 bases from V and 1 base from J, leaving 10 bases between. CDR3 coding DNA: TGTGCCAGCAGCTCGGGCGGAAGCCAAGAGACCCAGTACTTC. Its protein product is CASSSGGSQETQYF.

This clonotype was seen a few times. J is TRBJ1-5 and V is TRBV6-6; TRBD1 matches 7 bases. Unmatched junction bases numbered 11, after V lost 6 bases and J lost 6 bases. Germline CDR1 is MNHNY and CDR2 is SVGAGI (reference sequence). The CDR3 length is 15 residues. Here the CDR3 reads CASRRYTGDGQPQHF. The CDR3 coding sequence is TGTGCCAGCAGGAGATATACAGGGGACGGTCAGCCCCAGCATTTT.

This clonotype was observed at least ten times. The V gene is TRBV7-2, the J gene TRBJ1-1; D might be TRBD1 (6 bases). This CDR3 region has 16 residues. V lost 1 base to trimming and J lost 2 bases, with 14 bases between them. The germline gives CDR1 SGHTA, CDR2 FQGNSA. In DNA, the CDR3 is TGTGCCAGCAGCTTAGTTCCGGGGGCAGCAAACACTGAAGCTTTCTTT. Encoded protein: CASSLVPGAANTEAFF. Filled out from reference TRBV7-2 and TRBJ1-1, the complete variable domain reads GAGVSQSPSNKVTEKGKDVELRCDPISGHTALYWYRQSLGQGLEFLIYFQGNSAPDKSGLPSDRFSAERTGGSVSTLTIQRTQQEDSAVYLCASSLVPGAANTEAFFGQGTRLTVV.

This clonotype was counted only a few times. This chain uses TRBV5-8 with TRBJ1-1; D may be TRBD1 (6 bases). Trimming took off 4 bases at V and 1 base at J, with 14 bases between the two ends. The CDR3 sequence is 15 residues long. CDR1 and CDR2 (germline): SGHTS, YDEGEE. This CDR3 reads CASSGTGQPNTEAFF. CDR3 sequence (DNA): TGTGCCAGCAGCGGTACTGGACAGCCGAACACTGAAGCTTTCTTT.

This clonotype was picked up many times. V is TRBV7-3 and J is TRBJ1-6, with D tentatively TRBD1 (5 bases). The CDR3 contains 15 residues. V lost 2 bases, J lost 10 bases, and 15 bases lay in between. Germline lookup yields CDR1 SGHTA and CDR2 FQGTGA. The CDR3 DNA reads as TGTGCCAGCAGCTTAGGTCCCAGGGAGGGATCACCCCTCCACTTT. Translation gives CASSLGPREGSPLHF.

Many counts were recorded for this clonotype. The chain carries TRBV7-9 and TRBJ2-6; perhaps D is TRBD1 or TRBD2 (5 bases each). V dropped 7 bases and J dropped 0 bases, with 31 bases sitting between them. Germline CDR1 reads SEHNR; CDR2 reads FQNEAQ (reference sequence). CDR3 length: 22 amino acids. CDR3 sequence (DNA): TGTGCCAGCAACACCCACTTACTTTCTTCTGGGACGGCTAGCTCTGGGGCCAACGTCCTGACTTTC. It yields the protein CASNTHLLSSGTASSGANVLTF.

The chain recombines TRBV6-2 or TRBV6-3 with TRBJ2-3, with D perhaps matching TRBD1 or TRBD2 (6 bases each). Trimming cost V 0 bases and J 2 bases, with 15 bases left between them. Germline V gene lookup returns CDR1 MNHEY and CDR2 SVGEGT. The CDR3 loop spans 17 amino acids. CDR3 in DNA: TGTGCCAGCAGTTACTCGAAGGGGGAGGATATCACAGATACGCAGTATTTT. This encodes CASSYSKGEDITDTQYF.

This chain links TRBV20-1 with TRBJ2-1; D is undetermined. The CDR3 spans 13 residues. From germline, CDR1 is DFQATT and CDR2 SNEGSKA (reference sequence). Trimming removed 7 bases from V and 5 bases from J, with 15 bases in between. The CDR3, as DNA: TGCAGTGTTCCACCATCCCGCCACAATGAGCAGTTCTTC. Translation: CSVPPSRHNEQFF.

V usage is TRBV7-9 and J usage is TRBJ2-5, with TRBD1 matching over 10 bases. Germline loops: CDR1 SEHNR, CDR2 FQNEAQ (reference sequence). Trimming at V came to 4 bases and at J to 4 bases, leaving 9 bases not matched to a gene. The CDR3 is 16 amino acids. Written as DNA, the CDR3 is TGTGCCAGCAGCTACCCACCGGGACAGGGGCCAGAGACCCAGTACTTC. Translated, it gives CASSYPPGQGPETQYF.

This clonotype was recorded once. A much larger clone lies a single base off, so this may be a read error. The chain links TRBV28 to TRBJ2-7; D perhaps matches TRBD1 (5 bases). Trimming removed 2 bases from V and 0 bases from J, with 17 bases in between. The CDR3 covers 17 residues. CDR1 MDHEN and CDR2 SYDVKM come from the germline V gene. The CDR3 region has the DNA TGTGCCAGCAGTTTAATGGCCTGGGGCGGAGTCTCCTACGAGCAGTACTTC. This encodes CASSLMAWGGVSYEQYF. Together with reference TRBV28 and TRBJ2-7, the CDR3 gives the full variable domain: DVKVTQSSRYLVKRTGEKVFLECVQDMDHENMFWYRQDPGLGLRLIYFSYDVKMKEKGDIPEGYSVSREKKERFSLILESASTNQTSMYLCASSLMAWGGVSYEQYFGPGTRLTVT.

The J gene is TRBJ2-1, the V gene TRBV5-1; possibly TRBD1 for D (6 bases). The V gene lost 0 bases and the J gene lost 10 bases, with 17 bases spanning the gap. The CDR3 spans 15 residues. Germline-derived CDR1 and CDR2 are SGHRS and YFSETQ. The CDR3 is CASSLETGQFREQFF. The CDR3 region has the DNA TGCGCCAGCAGCTTGGAAACAGGGCAATTTCGGGAGCAGTTCTTC.

The chain recombines TRBV19 with TRBJ2-1, with TRBD1 matching over 8 bases. Germline V CDR1 and CDR2: LNHDA, SQIVND (reference sequence). The CDR3 is made up of 16 amino acids. Trimming took 6 bases from V and 2 from J; bases not matched to a gene: 9. Here the CDR3 reads CASRVSGQVTYNEQFF. The CDR3 DNA follows: TGTGCCAGTAGGGTGTCGGGACAGGTAACCTACAATGAGCAGTTCTTC.

This clonotype came up a few times. The chain uses TRBV15 and TRBJ1-4; D is ambiguous. The V and J ends lost 2 bases and 0 bases respectively, with 7 bases between them. CDR1 and CDR2 (germline): LNHNV, YYDKDF (reference sequence). This CDR3 spans 15 amino acids. The CDR3, as DNA: TGTGCCACCAGCAGACTCGATGCAACTAATGAAAAACTGTTTTTT. Its translation is CATSRLDATNEKLFF. Complete variable domain (other parts from reference TRBV15 and TRBJ1-4): DAMVIQNPRYQVTQFGKPVTLSCSQTLNHNVMYWYQQKSSQAPKLLFHYYDKDFNNEADTPDNFQSRRPNTSFCFLDIRSPGLGDTAMYLCATSRLDATNEKLFFGSGTQLSVL.

This clonotype was detected many times. Here the CDR3 reads CASSIRGQVSEQYF. As DNA, the CDR3 is TGTGCCAGCAGCATACGCGGGCAGGTTAGCGAGCAGTACTTC. This chain joins TRBV7-2 and TRBJ2-7, with D possibly matching TRBD2 (5 bases). Trimming took 5 bases from V and 6 from J, leaving 17 bases between them. The CDR3 covers 14 residues. Germline loops: CDR1 SGHTA, CDR2 FQGNSA.

This clonotype was observed a few times. The chain is built from TRBV5-6 and TRBJ1-2; D is unclear. Trimming took 2 bases from V and 0 from J, leaving 8 bases between them. Germline values: CDR1 SGHDT, CDR2 YYEEEE. The CDR3 contains 14 residues. The chain's CDR3 is CASSFLGPNYGYTF. The CDR3 DNA sequence: TGTGCCAGCAGCTTTCTCGGCCCTAACTATGGCTACACCTTC.

This clonotype was seen ten or more times. The V and J genes are TRBV7-2 and TRBJ2-4, with TRBD1 identical over 9 bases. Trimming took 3 bases from V and 8 from J; bases not matched to a gene: 5. Germline V gene lookup returns CDR1 SGHTA and CDR2 FQGNSA. There are 14 residues in the CDR3. The CDR3 DNA reads as TGTGCCAGCAGCTTGGGGGGACAGGGATACATTCAGTACTTC. The encoded protein is CASSLGGQGYIQYF.

This clonotype was counted between two and nine times. The V call is TRBV6-4, the J call TRBJ1-2; the D is unclear. The V end lost 3 bases, the J end lost 4 bases, and 9 bases lay between the germline ends. Germline CDR1 MRHNA, CDR2 SNTAGT. There are 13 residues in the CDR3. Here the CDR3 DNA reads TGTGCCAGCAGTGAGGACGGTTTCTATGGCTACACCTTC. It translates to CASSEDGFYGYTF.

The gene calls are TRBV28 and TRBJ1-1; no clear D. Trimming removed 6 bases from V and 11 bases from J, with 16 bases in between. The CDR3 has 12 amino acids. From germline, CDR1 is MDHEN and CDR2 SYDVKM. The DNA for the CDR3 is TGTGCCAGCAGCCCCGGGGAGGTCGGGGCTTTCTTT. This sequence encodes CASSPGEVGAFF.

CDR3 amino acids: CASSLVAISGNTIYF. DNA for the CDR3: TGTGCCAGCAGTTTAGTGGCGATCTCTGGAAACACCATATATTTT. The chain carries TRBV28 and TRBJ1-3, with D uncertain. The CDR3 is 15 amino acids. Trimming cost V 2 bases and J 0 bases, with 8 bases left between them. Germline assignment: CDR1 MDHEN and CDR2 SYDVKM.

Note on this clonotype: The junction departs from germline at one end; a sequencing error may be responsible. The chain is built from TRBV19 and TRBJ2-7; D may be TRBD2 (5 bases). CDR3 length: 13 residues. Per germline, CDR1 LNHDA and CDR2 SQIVND (reference sequence). The CDR3 DNA sequence: TGTGCCACCAGAGGCCCGGACTCCTGCGAGCAGTACTTC. Protein: CATRGPDSCEQYF.